The 28 T cell receptor beta chains reported below all come from one sample, sequenced in a study of blood T cell repertoires in COVID-19 (dated by TCRdb to about 2020). The library was prepared using the immunoSEQ multiplex PCR assay. TCRdb obtained this table from immuneACCESS and retained in-frame rearrangements with V and J assigned. These tables miss some clones; where compared with another copy, unresolved V genes account for less than half of the shortfall, and the remainder is unexplained. The sample records about 190,000 clones, under 90% of which are singletons. The ten largest clones add up to over 13% of the sample. Sequencing input: peripheral blood. The source of these receptors is a young man with active or convalescent COVID-19.

The V and J genes are TRBV20-1 and TRBJ2-1, with 14 bases lining up with TRBD2. This CDR3 is built from 17 residues. Unmatched junction bases numbered 9, after V lost 3 bases and J lost 5 bases. Germline CDR1 is DFQATT and CDR2 is SNEGSKA (reference sequence). CDR3 in amino acids: CSASSPRTSGGNNEQFF. The CDR3 DNA follows: TGCAGTGCTAGTAGCCCGAGGACTAGCGGGGGGAACAATGAGCAGTTCTTC.

The CDR3 protein is CASSETTGYEQYV. The CDR3, as DNA: TGTGCCAGCAGTGAAACGACAGGGTACGAGCAGTACGTC. The V and J genes are TRBV6-1 and TRBJ2-7; 7 nucleotides line up with TRBD1. This CDR3 has 13 amino acids. Germline values: CDR1 MNHNS, CDR2 SASEGT. V was clipped by 2 bases and J by 4 bases; unmatched bases: 2.

The V and J genes are TRBV4-1 and TRBJ1-2; 10 bases match TRBD1. The length of the CDR3 is 17 residues. The germline V gene has CDR1 MGHRA and CDR2 YSYEKL. Trimming took 3 bases from V and 4 from J; bases not matched to a gene: 11. The CDR3 loop is CASSHGWTGGEVYGYTF. The CDR3 region has the DNA TGCGCCAGCAGCCACGGTTGGACAGGGGGAGAGGTCTATGGCTACACCTTC.

In its sample, this clone was seen once. The chain employs TRBV5-4 and TRBJ2-7, with TRBD1 as a possible D gene (6 bases). CDR1 and CDR2 (germline): SGHNT, YYREEE (reference sequence). The CDR3 contains 15 residues. V was shortened by 2 bases and J by 5 bases, with 17 bases between the two germline ends. The DNA for the CDR3 is TGTGCCAGCAGCTTAAAATTGGCAGGGGCCGACGAGCAGTACTTC. It encodes CASSLKLAGADEQYF.

This chain joins TRBV30 and TRBJ2-2; perhaps TRBD2 as D (6 bases). Trimming left V 4 bases short and J 0 bases short, with 12 bases between. This CDR3 region has 15 residues. The germline V gene encodes CDR1 GTSNPN and CDR2 SVGIG (reference sequence). CDR3 in amino acids: CAWTRGTANTGELFF. In DNA form, the CDR3 reads TGTGCCTGGACCCGGGGGACCGCGAACACCGGGGAGCTGTTTTTT.

The J gene is TRBJ1-1, the V gene TRBV6-5, with D maybe TRBD1 (6 bases). CDR1 is MNHEY and CDR2 is SVGAGI in the germline V gene. V dropped 0 bases and J dropped 4 bases, with 15 bases sitting between them. This CDR3 region has 16 residues. The CDR3 protein is CASSYSQGALITEAFF. CDR3 nucleotide sequence: TGTGCCAGCAGTTACTCACAGGGAGCCTTGATCACTGAAGCTTTCTTT.

The chain has TRBV7-2 and TRBJ2-1, with 10 bases lining up with TRBD2. Looked up from germline, CDR1 is SGHTA and CDR2 is FQGNSA. V was pared by 2 bases and J by 3 bases, with 1 base of the junction left unmatched. The CDR3 covers 15 residues. DNA of the CDR3: TGTGCCAGCAGCTTAACTAGCGGGAACTACAATGAGCAGTTCTTC. Its translation is CASSLTSGNYNEQFF.

The V and J genes are TRBV15 and TRBJ2-4; 10 bases line up with TRBD1. This CDR3 is built from 14 residues. V trimming: 3 bases; J trimming: 5 bases; junction bases outside the gene matches: 1. The germline gives CDR1 LNHNV, CDR2 YYDKDF (reference sequence). The chain's CDR3 is CATSRGTGENIQYF. The DNA for the CDR3 is TGTGCCACCAGCAGGGGGACAGGGGAAAACATTCAGTACTTC.

The chain links TRBV9 to TRBJ2-5; D might be TRBD1 (6 bases). Trimming stripped 2 bases from V and 4 bases from J, with 18 bases between. CDR1 is SGDLS, CDR2 YYNGEE, per germline. The CDR3 length is 16 residues. The DNA for the CDR3 is TGTGCCAGCAGCGTCAATACAGGGAGCGGTCTAGAGACCCAGTACTTC. It translates to CASSVNTGSGLETQYF.

This chain uses TRBV6-5 with TRBJ1-2; unclear D gene. Germline CDR1 is MNHEY and CDR2 is SVGAGI. The CDR3 sequence is 14 residues long. Trimming removed 7 bases at V and 8 bases at J, with 20 bases between. CDR3 nucleotides: TGTGCCAGCAAGGGAACCGAGGGCCCACGGGGCTACACCTTC. As protein: CASKGTEGPRGYTF.

The chain links TRBV5-4 to TRBJ2-2; D is ambiguous. Trimming pared 4 bases from V and 6 bases from J, leaving 7 bases between. The length of the CDR3 is 12 residues. Looked up from germline, CDR1 is SGHNT and CDR2 is YYREEE (reference sequence). The CDR3 DNA is TGTGCCAGCAGCCCTCCGTCCGGGGAGCTGTTTTTT. Translating gives CASSPPSGELFF.

This clone was found a few times. This chain uses TRBV24-1 with TRBJ1-2; D unclear. Germline CDR1 KGHDR, CDR2 SFDVKD. This CDR3 is 16 amino acids long. Trimming shortened V by 4 bases and J by 5 bases, and 19 bases separated the two germline ends. The DNA for the CDR3 is TGTGCCACCAGTGACTCAACCGGGATCCCATCATATGGCTACACCTTC. It is translated as CATSDSTGIPSYGYTF.

The chain recombines TRBV5-5 with TRBJ1-1; 9 bases are shared with TRBD1. With 4 bases clipped from V and 3 bases from J, the junction kept 7 bases outside the gene matches. Germline V gives CDR1 SGHKS, CDR2 YYEKEE (reference sequence). CDR3 length: 15 amino acids. This chain's CDR3 is CASSKRDRADTEAFF. The CDR3 bases are TGTGCCAGCAGCAAGAGGGACAGGGCGGACACTGAAGCTTTCTTT.

This chain uses TRBV18 with TRBJ1-2; 8 positions agree with TRBD1. The CDR3 consists of 16 residues. The junction had 12 bases not matched to a gene; V was cut back by 3 bases and J by 6 bases. Germline CDR1 and CDR2: KGHSH and LQKENI. The CDR3 is CASSPYAETGVDGYTF. The CDR3 nucleotides are TGTGCCAGCTCACCGTACGCCGAGACAGGGGTCGATGGCTACACCTTC.

The J gene is TRBJ1-2, the V gene TRBV10-1, with a tentative D call TRBD1 (5 bases). CDR1 and CDR2 from the germline V gene are WNHNN and SYGVQD (reference sequence). V lost 6 bases to trimming and J lost 0 bases, with 11 bases between them. The length of the CDR3 is 14 residues. The CDR3 DNA is TGCGCCAGCAGCGCGGGGACGGCTAACTATGGCTACACCTTC. Its protein is CASSAGTANYGYTF.

The CDR3 loop is CASSSGLAGGPDRKTQYF. In DNA form, the CDR3 reads TGTGCCAGCAGTTCGGGACTAGCGGGGGGGCCTGACAGGAAGACCCAGTACTTC. This chain connects TRBV28 to TRBJ2-5; 16 bases align to TRBD2. CDR3 size: 18 residues. Trimming took 4 bases from V and 6 from J; bases not matched to a gene: 11. Germline lookup yields CDR1 MDHEN and CDR2 SYDVKM.

The J gene is TRBJ2-7, the V gene TRBV5-6, with a weak D call TRBD1 (7 bases). There are 14 residues in the CDR3. The germline gives CDR1 SGHDT, CDR2 YYEEEE. V was shortened by 0 bases and J by 5 bases, with 12 bases between the two germline ends. Here the CDR3 DNA reads TGTGCCAGCAGCTTGGATGGCAGGGGGGACGAGCAGTACTTC. This codes for CASSLDGRGDEQYF.

This chain uses TRBV10-1 with TRBJ2-4, with 11 bases matching TRBD1. Germline assignment: CDR1 WNHNN and CDR2 SYGVQD (reference sequence). The V segment lost 0 bases and the J segment 7 bases; nucleotides outside the gene matches: 5. This CDR3 has 16 residues. The CDR3 bases are TGCGCCAGCAGTGAGTCGCCCGGACAGGGGGCGAACATTCAGTACTTC. Translating it yields CASSESPGQGANIQYF.

The gene calls are TRBV6-4 and TRBJ2-7; 8 bases fit TRBD2. The CDR3 covers 16 residues. The trim removed 4 bases at V and 1 base at J, leaving 9 bases unmatched. The germline CDR1 and CDR2 sequences are MRHNA and SNTAGT. CDR3 protein: CASSVSGGTISYEQYF. As DNA, the CDR3 is TGTGCCAGCAGTGTATCGGGAGGGACCATTTCCTACGAGCAGTACTTC.

The rearrangement uses TRBV6-2 or TRBV6-3 and TRBJ2-7, with D possibly TRBD2 on 5 matching bases. This CDR3 contains 16 residues. V lost 0 bases to trimming and J lost 0 bases, with 12 bases between them. CDR1 and CDR2 from the germline V gene are MNHEY and SVGEGT. The CDR3 sequence: CASSYSKFGNSYEQYF. The CDR3 region has the DNA TGTGCCAGCAGTTACTCAAAGTTCGGGAACTCCTACGAGCAGTACTTC.

This clone has just a few counts. The chain uses TRBV6-2 or TRBV6-3 and TRBJ2-6; D is uncertain. V was cut by 2 bases and J by 0 bases, with 5 bases left in between. The CDR3 length is 15 residues. CDR1 and CDR2 (germline): MNHEY, SVGEGT. The CDR3 DNA follows: TGTGCCAGCAGTTACGGCCACTCTGGGGCCAACGTCCTGACTTTC. Protein sequence: CASSYGHSGANVLTF.

The V and J genes are TRBV30 and TRBJ2-1; 10 bases line up with TRBD1. The CDR3 is made up of 14 amino acids. Trimming removed 7 bases from V and 3 bases from J; junction bases left unmatched: 6. Germline V CDR1 and CDR2: GTSNPN, SVGIG (reference sequence). The CDR3 bases are TGTGCCTTCCTCCGGGACAGGGGCTACAATGAGCAGTTCTTC. Amino acids: CAFLRDRGYNEQFF. Complete variable domain (other parts from reference TRBV30 and TRBJ2-1): SQTIHQWPATLVQPVGSPLSLECTVEGTSNPNLYWYRQAAGRGLQLLFYSVGIGQISSEVPQNLSASRPQDRQFILSSKKLLLSDSGFYLCAFLRDRGYNEQFFGPGTRLTVL.

The chain employs TRBV6-2 or TRBV6-3 and TRBJ2-7, with 12 bases matching TRBD2. Germline trimming cut 6 bases from V and 6 bases from J; bases unmatched to any gene: 9. This CDR3 is 15 amino acids long. The germline CDR1 and CDR2 sequences are MNHEY and SVGEGT. CDR3 bases: TGTGCCAGCAGCCAACCTAGCGGGAGGGCCATCGAGCAGTACTTC. The encoded protein is CASSQPSGRAIEQYF.

J is TRBJ2-1 and V is TRBV7-9; TRBD2 might be the D (6 bases). The CDR3 sequence is 16 residues long. The V and J ends lost 6 bases and 0 bases respectively, with 15 bases between them. Germline CDR1 SEHNR, CDR2 FQNEAQ (reference sequence). The CDR3 DNA follows: TGTGCCAGCAGTCATGGTCGGGGGAGCTCCTACAATGAGCAGTTCTTC. Translated: CASSHGRGSSYNEQFF.

V and J are TRBV30 and TRBJ1-2; tentative D call: TRBD1 (6 bases). Germline values: CDR1 GTSNPN, CDR2 SVGIG (reference sequence). V was shortened by 1 base and J by 4 bases, with 13 bases between the two germline ends. The CDR3 is 14 amino acids. The CDR3 sequence is CAWSALGGGYGYTF. CDR3 nucleotide sequence: TGTGCCTGGAGTGCCCTGGGAGGGGGCTATGGCTACACCTTC.

The rearrangement links TRBV24-1 to TRBJ1-1, with D possibly being TRBD1 (5 bases). The CDR3 covers 13 residues. V was cut by 7 bases and J by 4 bases, with 12 bases left in between. Germline CDR1 is KGHDR and CDR2 is SFDVKD. CDR3 sequence (DNA): TGTGCCACCAGCCACCGGGGGGGCACTGAAGCTTTCTTT. Translated, it gives CATSHRGGTEAFF.

The rearrangement uses TRBV6-4 and TRBJ2-3, with 12 bases fitting TRBD2. The CDR3 loop spans 14 amino acids. From germline, CDR1 is MRHNA and CDR2 SNTAGT. Trimming removed 4 bases from V and 4 bases from J; junction bases left unmatched: 0. CDR3 sequence reads: CASSASGGADTQYF. The DNA of the CDR3 is TGTGCCAGCAGTGCTAGCGGGGGGGCAGATACGCAGTATTTT.

The rearrangement links TRBV5-5 to TRBJ1-1; 7 bases agree with TRBD1. The CDR3 is made up of 16 amino acids. CDR1 and CDR2 from the germline V gene are SGHKS and YYEKEE (reference sequence). Trimming at V came to 3 bases and at J to 0 bases, leaving 8 bases not matched to a gene. The CDR3 nucleotides are TGTGCCAGCAGCTCTCAGGCCGGGACAGTGAACACTGAAGCTTTCTTT. Its translation: CASSSQAGTVNTEAFF.